The sequence of this T cell receptor (beta chain) was determined in a study of siplizumab effects on memory and regulatory T cells. CDR3 length: 17 amino acids. The germline V gene has CDR1 LGHNT and CDR2 FRNRAP. V lost 0 bases to trimming and J lost 5 bases, with 19 bases between them. Profiled with immunoSEQ multiplex PCR; TCRdb holds only in-frame clones, not every one. Of about 40,000 clones in the sample, around 89% were seen once. A remark on this clone: Its specificity is unknown.

General observations from the study: Major contributors to the alloresponse seemed to be naive T cells, which also appeared more diverse than memory cells. The study found that siplizumab significantly reduced alloreactive sequences traceable to unstimulated CD4+ memory cells. Roughly 80-95% of proliferating CD4+ or CD8+ clones defied assignment to a naive or memory phenotype.

Source material: naive CD4+ T cells sorted from blood. The rearrangement joins TRBV12-5 to TRBJ1-1, with unresolved D. This clonotype was sampled from a human donor in good health. The CDR3 sequence: CASGLVSLGGGQTEAFF. In DNA form, the CDR3 reads TGTGCTAGTGGTTTGGTGTCCTTGGGTGGAGGGCAGACTGAAGCTTTCTTT.